What follows is one T cell receptor beta chain and its context. The sample belongs to a study of blood T cell repertoires in COVID-19. This CDR3 region has 17 residues. Germline CDR1 and CDR2: MDHEN and SYDVKM. J gave up 5 bases and V 3 bases, and 12 bases lay outside the gene matches. The assay was immunoSEQ multiplex PCR, and TCRdb's table has in-frame clones only and misses some. The data contain under 130,000 clones, 70% to 90% of them seen just once; the ten biggest clones take up more than 2%. The material sequenced was peripheral blood. The clonotype originates from a human donor in a cohort sampled during active COVID-19. The chain combines TRBV28 with TRBJ2-1, with 8 bases matching TRBD1. CDR3 loop: CASSLGATGVGDNEQFF. The CDR3, as DNA: TGTGCCAGCAGTTTGGGCGCGACAGGGGTCGGGGACAATGAGCAGTTCTTC.